A single sample is the source of the 31 T cell receptor beta chains below, sequenced in a study of blood T cells in healthy people across ages. Through a sample-barcoded 5' primer and a J-beta primer mix, a second PCR was run for 7 to 11 cycles. In TCRdb, the 5' RACE reads were re-called with MiXCR into one record per CDR3 protein. The data show 850,000 to 950,000 distinct CDR3 sequences, about 30% seen once. Source material: blood. Receptor source: a woman older than 75 in good health.

Ten or more counts support this clonotype. The J gene is TRBJ1-2, the V gene TRBV4-3, with D possibly matching TRBD1 (5 bases). CDR3 length: 15 amino acids. Germline V gene lookup returns CDR1 LGHNA and CDR2 YSLEER. V was shortened by 1 base and J by 4 bases, with 13 bases between the two germline ends. CDR3 protein: CASSQGLQGSYGYTF. Here the CDR3 DNA reads TGCGCCAGCAGCCAAGGTCTTCAGGGATCCTATGGCTACACCTTC.

This clonotype was recorded many times. CDR3 nucleotide sequence: TGTGCCAGCACCCGGGGGGGGTCTAATTCCTACGAGCAGTACTTC. This gives the protein CASTRGGSNSYEQYF. This chain uses TRBV6-5 with TRBJ2-7; 8 bases map to TRBD2. The CDR3 covers 15 residues. The V gene's germline CDR1 is MNHEY and CDR2 SVGAGI. The V gene end was trimmed by 7 bases and the J gene end by 1 base; junction bases not matched to a gene: 9.

This clonotype appeared a few times. The chain has TRBV25-1 and TRBJ1-2, with 10 bases fitting TRBD1. The CDR3 is 17 residues long. Trimming removed 2 bases from V and 6 bases from J; junction bases left unmatched: 12. Germline V lookup: CDR1 MGHDK, CDR2 SYGVNS. The CDR3 sequence is CASSEDGRFGQGDGYTF. The CDR3 coding sequence is TGTGCCAGCAGTGAAGATGGACGGTTCGGACAGGGGGATGGCTACACCTTC.

The chain is built from TRBV14 and TRBJ2-5; TRBD1 agrees at 11 bases. The DNA end lines up better with TRBJ2-1; the J call may be wrong. The CDR3 has 15 residues. Looked up from germline, CDR1 is SGHDN and CDR2 is FVKESK. Here the CDR3 reads CASSRDRGSQETQFF. Here the CDR3 DNA reads TGTGCCAGCAGCCGGGACAGGGGGAGCCAAGAGACCCAGTTCTTC.

This clonotype has a count of ten or more. The V and J genes are TRBV7-9 and TRBJ2-3, with 7 positions matching TRBD1. Trimming cost V 3 bases and J 1 base; bases outside gene matches: 1. The CDR3 contains 14 residues. Germline CDR1 SEHNR, CDR2 FQNEAQ (reference sequence). The CDR3 sequence: CASSFTGGTDTQYF. The CDR3 DNA reads TGTGCCAGCAGCTTCACAGGGGGCACAGATACGCAGTATTTT.

With regard to this clonotype: With a much larger clone just one base away, this may be a read error. The CDR3 loop is CASSFGTGGSNEQYF. The CDR3, as DNA: TGTGCCAGCAGCTTCGGGACAGGAGGCTCTAATGAGCAGTACTTC. The V gene is TRBV9, the J gene TRBJ2-7; the match to TRBD1 covers 8 bases. Trimming took 4 bases from V and 7 from J; bases not matched to a gene: 13. This CDR3 spans 15 amino acids. The germline gives CDR1 SGDLS, CDR2 YYNGEE. Full variable domain (outside the CDR3, taken from reference TRBV9 and TRBJ2-7): DSGVTQTPKHLITATGQRVTLRCSPRSGDLSVYWYQQSLDQGLQFLIQYYNGEERAKGNILERFSAQQFPDLHSELNLSSLELGDSALYFCASSFGTGGSNEQYFGPGTRLTVT.

In the case of this clonotype: One base away lies a much larger clone, so this may be a sequencing read error. This chain links TRBV4-2 with TRBJ2-1; 12 nucleotides align to TRBD1. The end of the DNA fits TRBJ2-7 better, so the J call may be wrong. Germline values: CDR1 LGHNA, CDR2 YNFKEQ. The CDR3 has 17 residues. The CDR3 loop is CASSQDGGQGAYNEQYF. Here the CDR3 DNA reads TGTGCCAGCAGCCAAGATGGGGGACAGGGGGCCTACAATGAGCAGTACTTC.

This clonotype was counted a few times. The genes are TRBV20-1 and TRBJ1-5, with TRBD1 as a possible D gene (6 bases). Germline V gene sequence: CDR1 DFQATT, CDR2 SNEGSKA (reference sequence). This CDR3 spans 13 amino acids. Trimming removed 5 bases from V and 7 bases from J, with 15 bases in between. The CDR3 region has the DNA TGCAGTGCTGGGACGAACAGGGAACAGCCCCAGCATTTT. Amino acids: CSAGTNREQPQHF.

This clonotype was counted many times. The chain employs TRBV11-2 and TRBJ2-7; D is unresolved. The CDR3 spans 12 residues. Germline V gene sequence: CDR1 SGHAT, CDR2 FQNNGV. The V and J ends lost 0 bases and 6 bases respectively, with 6 bases between them. The CDR3 sequence: CASSLDQVEQYF. The CDR3 bases are TGTGCCAGCAGCTTAGATCAAGTCGAGCAGTACTTC.

A word on this clonotype: Being one base from a much bigger clone, this may be a read error. The CDR3 region has the DNA TGCGGTGCCCCAATGGCGGGACAGGGGGCGCGGGGGGCCAACGTCCTGACTTTC. Amino acids: CGAPMAGQGARGANVLTF. The gene calls are TRBV20-1 and TRBJ2-6; TRBD1 matches 12 bases. Looked up from germline, CDR1 is DFQATT and CDR2 is SNEGSKA (reference sequence). This CDR3 region has 18 residues.

In its sample, this clonotype was seen a few times. The junction and the germline gene differ at one end; a read error may be behind it. V is TRBV4-2 and J is TRBJ1-5; possibly TRBD1 for D (6 bases). The CDR3 runs 16 residues. The germline gives CDR1 LGHNA, CDR2 YNFKEQ. CDR3 amino acids: CASGQGRGAVIQPQHF. The CDR3 nucleotides are TGTGCCAGCGGCCAAGGTAGGGGGGCCGTTATTCAGCCCCAGCATTTT.

A note on this clonotype: This sequence may be a read error, since a much larger clone differs from it by one base. This chain links TRBV15 with TRBJ2-7; possible D gene TRBD1, 5 bases. The CDR3 extends over 13 amino acids. Germline CDR1 and CDR2: LNHNV and YYDKDF (reference sequence). CDR3 loop: CATSPKGSYERYF. The CDR3 DNA follows: TGTGCCACCAGCCCAAAGGGGTCCTACGAGCGGTACTTC.

In the case of this clonotype: Being one base from a much bigger clone, this may be a read error. This chain links TRBV25-1 with TRBJ2-4; the D call may be TRBD1 or TRBD2 (6 bases each). The J call may be incorrect, as the DNA end agrees better with TRBJ2-7. There are 14 residues in the CDR3. Germline assignment: CDR1 MGHDK and CDR2 SYGVNS. The CDR3: CASSEFTGRYEQYF. CDR3 sequence (DNA): TGTGCCAGCAGTGAATTTACAGGGAGGTACGAGCAGTACTTC.

Worth noting for this clonotype: A read error may explain this, as a much larger clone is one base away. The V gene is TRBV12-3 or TRBV12-4, the J gene TRBJ2-3; TRBD1 aligns across 12 bases. Germline trimming cut 6 bases from V and 10 bases from J; bases unmatched to any gene: 8. This CDR3 contains 14 residues. CDR3 sequence: CASRGTGGSDAQYF. The CDR3 coding sequence is TGTGCCAGCAGGGGGACAGGGGGCTCGGATGCGCAGTATTTT.

This clonotype came up many times. The gene calls are TRBV7-2 and TRBJ2-3; D is uncertain. Germline V gene sequence: CDR1 SGHTA, CDR2 FQGNSA. CDR3 size: 15 residues. V gave up 5 bases and J gave up 7 bases, with 19 bases separating them. DNA for the CDR3: TGTGCCAGCAGCGGTGGCTCTCGCCTCTTGTATACGCAGTATTTT. Protein: CASSGGSRLLYTQYF.

This clonotype has a handful of counts. This rearrangement joins TRBV28 to TRBJ2-3; 8 bases match TRBD1. This CDR3 contains 15 residues. Unmatched junction bases numbered 7, after V lost 5 bases and J lost 3 bases. Per the germline V gene, CDR1 is MDHEN and CDR2 is SYDVKM. CDR3 coding DNA: TGTGCCAGCAGTCGCCAGGGGGCCAGGACAGATACGCAGTATTTT. This gives the protein CASSRQGARTDTQYF. Using reference TRBV28 and TRBJ2-3 for the parts outside the CDR3, the full variable domain is DVKVTQSSRYLVKRTGEKVFLECVQDMDHENMFWYRQDPGLGLRLIYFSYDVKMKEKGDIPEGYSVSREKKERFSLILESASTNQTSMYLCASSRQGARTDTQYFGPGTRLTVL.

To note about this clonotype: A read error may be the cause here, since a much bigger clone is one base away. The chain is built from TRBV12-3 or TRBV12-4 and TRBJ1-5; 7 bases fit TRBD1. The J segment lost 4 bases and the V segment lost 10 bases, leaving 10 bases of the junction unmatched. There are 14 residues in the CDR3. Here the CDR3 reads CAIRPGQENQPQHF. The DNA of the CDR3 is TGTGCCATCCGGCCCGGACAGGAAAATCAGCCCCAGCATTTT.

The table lists this clonotype with many counts. Since a much larger clone is just one base distant, this may be a read error. V usage is TRBV7-8 and J usage is TRBJ2-1, with D perhaps assigned TRBD1 or TRBD2 (6 bases each). Germline assignment: CDR1 SGHVS and CDR2 FQNEAQ. The CDR3 covers 14 residues. Trimming took off 3 bases at V and 6 bases at J, with 12 bases between the two ends. CDR3 sequence reads: CASSFGGHSNEQFF. DNA for the CDR3: TGTGCCAGCAGCTTCGGGGGACATAGCAATGAGCAGTTCTTC.

The genes are TRBV24-1 and TRBJ2-2; a weak D match, TRBD2 (6 bases). This CDR3 has 14 residues. With 5 bases removed from V and 6 bases from J, the gap between germline ends came to 12 bases. CDR1 is KGHDR, CDR2 SFDVKD, per germline. CDR3 region: CATSVGTSPGELFF. DNA for the CDR3: TGTGCCACCAGTGTGGGGACTTCTCCCGGGGAGCTGTTTTTT.

This clonotype was counted ten times or more. The CDR3 here is CASSLARRWGQPQHF. DNA for the CDR3: TGTGCCAGCAGTTTAGCTCGACGGTGGGGTCAGCCCCAGCATTTT. The rearrangement joins TRBV12-3 or TRBV12-4 to TRBJ1-5; no clear D gene. The CDR3 spans 15 residues. The V gene lost 0 bases and the J gene lost 6 bases, with 12 bases spanning the gap.

The chain is built from TRBV11-2 and TRBJ1-1, with D tentatively TRBD1 (5 bases). Trimming removed 4 bases from V and 8 bases from J, with 20 bases in between. Germline V gene data show CDR1 as SGHAT and CDR2 as FQNNGV. This CDR3 has 15 amino acids. The CDR3 DNA is TGTGCCAGCAGCTCCCTCTGGGGCGACACAACCGAAGCTTTCTTT. This sequence encodes CASSSLWGDTTEAFF.

This clonotype was observed a single time. The chain has TRBV4-3 and TRBJ2-7; D uncertain. The DNA end favors TRBJ2-5, so the J call may be wrong. The germline CDR1 and CDR2 sequences are LGHNA and YSLEER. There are 13 residues in the CDR3. CDR3 residues: CASSAARTETQYF. The CDR3 DNA follows: TGCGCCAGCAGCGCTGCTCGGACAGAGACCCAGTACTTC.

This clonotype came up a few times. The chain recombines TRBV10-1 with TRBJ2-7, with D possibly being TRBD2 (5 bases). Germline-derived CDR1 and CDR2 are WNHNN and SYGVQD (reference sequence). The CDR3 loop spans 15 amino acids. V was shortened by 10 bases and J by 4 bases, with 23 bases between the two germline ends. CDR3 sequence: CATTPSKEEGYEQYF. The CDR3 coding sequence is TGCGCCACCACTCCCTCGAAGGAGGAAGGTTACGAGCAGTACTTC.

This clonotype was seen ten or more times. The V and J genes are TRBV10-3 and TRBJ1-1; D may be TRBD1 (6 bases). The CDR3 runs 14 residues. CDR1 is ENHRY and CDR2 is SYGVKD in the germline V gene. Trimming removed 0 bases from V and 6 bases from J, with 11 bases in between. The CDR3 sequence is CAISESQGRAEAFF. CDR3 in DNA: TGTGCCATCAGTGAGTCACAGGGTAGGGCTGAAGCTTTCTTT.

The chain carries TRBV9 and TRBJ2-1; TRBD2 matches at 13 bases. Trimming took 4 bases from V and 8 from J; bases not matched to a gene: 9. The V gene's germline CDR1 is SGDLS and CDR2 YYNGEE. CDR3 size: 16 residues. The DNA of the CDR3 is TGTGCCAGCAGCTTCCTGGGGGGACTAGCGGGGTATGAGCAGTTCTTC. This gives the protein CASSFLGGLAGYEQFF.

In this sample, this clonotype turned up many times. V gene TRBV27 combines with J gene TRBJ2-3; TRBD1 might be the D (6 bases). V was cut by 0 bases and J by 0 bases, with 10 bases left in between. The germline gives CDR1 MNHEY, CDR2 SMNVEV (reference sequence). This CDR3 comprises 16 residues. DNA of the CDR3: TGTGCCAGCAGTTTATCCTTAAGGGGGAGCACAGATACGCAGTATTTT. It translates to CASSLSLRGSTDTQYF.

In its sample, this clonotype was seen many times. The chain employs TRBV24-1 and TRBJ1-2; no clear D. This CDR3 is built from 15 residues. Germline V gene data show CDR1 as KGHDR and CDR2 as SFDVKD. V lost 3 bases, J lost 3 bases, and 13 bases lay in between. In DNA form, the CDR3 reads TGTGCCACCAGTGATACGGCGGACCCCTACTATGGCTACACCTTC. It translates to CATSDTADPYYGYTF.

This clonotype showed up many times. This chain uses TRBV20-1 with TRBJ2-3; 9 bases map to TRBD2. CDR1 and CDR2 (germline): DFQATT, SNEGSKA (reference sequence). J lost 4 bases, V lost 0 bases, and 5 bases had no gene match. The CDR3 has 15 amino acids. DNA of the CDR3: TGCAGTGCTAGAGATGGTAGCGGGGGTCCAGATACGCAGTATTTT. This gives the protein CSARDGSGGPDTQYF.

This clonotype was seen a handful of times. This chain joins TRBV7-9 and TRBJ2-1, with D possibly being TRBD2 (7 bases). The J call is in doubt because the DNA end fits TRBJ2-7 better. Looked up from germline, CDR1 is SEHNR and CDR2 is FQNEAQ (reference sequence). The CDR3 sequence is 17 residues long. The CDR3 nucleotides read TGTGCCAGCAGCTCTGTCGGGGGGCAGAGCTCCTACAATGAGCAGTACTTC. Protein product: CASSSVGGQSSYNEQYF.

About this clonotype: At one end, the junction sequence differs from germline, possibly due to a read error. The V gene is TRBV3-1, the J gene TRBJ1-5; 7 positions agree with TRBD1. This CDR3 is built from 16 residues. The V gene's germline CDR1 is LGHDT and CDR2 YNNKEL (reference sequence). The CDR3 nucleotides read TGTGTCAGCAGCCAAGGGGCAGGGGGATACAATCAGCCCCAGCATTTT. Its translation is CVSSQGAGGYNQPQHF.

The chain couples TRBV21-1 to TRBJ2-3. TRBV21-1 is an annotated pseudogene. This CDR3 has 14 amino acids. The CDR3 DNA reads TGTGCCAGCAGCGAAAGGCAGGGCACAGATGCGCAGTATTTT. This codes for CASSERQGTDAQYF.